This paragraph covers one T cell receptor beta chain sequence. Its antigen remains unidentified. These data belong to a study of vaccination and CD4 T cells after COVID-19. About the research overall: Post-COVID samples were collected a median about 94 days following diagnosis, spanning 35 to 161.

Treatment given: approximately nine-day PBMC culture with coronavirus spike peptide pools or control peptides (ViraFEST assay). Sequencing of DNA taken from cultured CD4+ T cells relied on the Oncomine TCR Beta short-read assay. In this case, cultured CD4+ T cells provided the extracted genomic DNA. TCRdb passed the PCR reads through MiXCR, listing each CDR3 protein once. The table has 20,000 to 25,000 distinct CDR3 sequences, around three fifths seen once. General study results and limits: Sampling was limited to relatively few convalescent patients, with no early post-infection timepoints studied.

Trimming stripped 4 bases from V and 7 bases from J, with 17 bases between. CDR3 length: 14 amino acids. CDR1 and CDR2 (germline): SGHNT, YYREEE (reference sequence). The origin of this receptor is a human donor who had recovered from COVID-19. The genes are TRBV5-4 and TRBJ1-2, with D possibly TRBD1 on 5 matching bases. Sequencing input: CD4+ T cells from blood, cultured in vitro. The CDR3 protein is CASSGAGLRTGYTF. CDR3 nucleotides: TGTGCCAGCAGCGGCGCGGGACTGAGAACTGGCTACACCTTC.